This T cell receptor beta chain derives from a study of T cells in women clearing cervical HPV infection. The wider study: HLA type could not be excluded as a confounder.

The method was immunoSEQ multiplex PCR; TCRdb's version includes in-frame clones alone and lacks a portion of them. This table holds about 27,000 clones. The receptor's source is a woman between 18 and 70 years old with a cervical HPV16 infection that either progressed to CIN3+ or cleared (not recorded which). The sequenced sample was blood buffy coat.

The CDR3 protein is CSASPSPEAFF. Partial CDR3 DNA: TGCAGTGCTAGCCCTTCTCCTGAA. The chain combines TRBV20-1 with TRBJ1-1, with unresolved D. The read ends 3 residues shy of where the CDR3 ends; the end is completed using the germline J gene. Germline-derived CDR1 and CDR2 are DFQATT and SNEGSKA (reference sequence). The CDR3 runs 11 residues. The ends were cut back, 3 bases at V and 6 bases at J, with 8 bases in the middle.